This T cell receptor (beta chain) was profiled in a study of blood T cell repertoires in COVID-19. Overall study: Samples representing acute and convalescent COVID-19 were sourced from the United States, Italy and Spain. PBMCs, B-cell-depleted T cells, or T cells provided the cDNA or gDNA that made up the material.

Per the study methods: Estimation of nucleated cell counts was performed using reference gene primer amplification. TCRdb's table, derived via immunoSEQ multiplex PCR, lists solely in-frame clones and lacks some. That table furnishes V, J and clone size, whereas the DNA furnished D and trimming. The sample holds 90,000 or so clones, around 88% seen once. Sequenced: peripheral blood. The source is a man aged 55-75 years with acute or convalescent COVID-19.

The CDR3 DNA reads TGTGCCAGCAGTGAAGGCAGGGGGCAGCCCCAGCATTTT. Translated: CASSEGRGQPQHF. The chain couples TRBV6-4 to TRBJ1-5; 7 bases match TRBD1. The CDR3 is 13 residues long. After removal of 3 bases from V and 7 bases from J, the junction contained 3 bases not matched to a gene. Germline V CDR1 and CDR2: MRHNA, SNTAGT.